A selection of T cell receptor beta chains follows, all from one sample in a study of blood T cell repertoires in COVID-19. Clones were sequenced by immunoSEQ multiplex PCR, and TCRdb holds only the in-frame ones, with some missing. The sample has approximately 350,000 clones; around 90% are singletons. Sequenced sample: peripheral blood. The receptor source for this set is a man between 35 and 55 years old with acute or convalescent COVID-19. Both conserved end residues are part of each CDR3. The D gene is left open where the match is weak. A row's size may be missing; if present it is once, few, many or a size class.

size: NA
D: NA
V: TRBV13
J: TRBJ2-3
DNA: TGTGCCAGCAGCTTCTCCACCAGGCCCCAGTATTTT
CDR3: CASSFSTRPQYF

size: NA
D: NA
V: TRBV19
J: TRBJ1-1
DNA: TGTGCCAGTAGCGGGGAGATGAACACTGAAGCTTTCTTT
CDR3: CASSGEMNTEAFF

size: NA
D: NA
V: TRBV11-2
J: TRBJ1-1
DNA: TGTGCCAGCACCACCCAGATGGCTGGAGGCACTGAAGCTTTCTTT
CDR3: CASTTQMAGGTEAFF

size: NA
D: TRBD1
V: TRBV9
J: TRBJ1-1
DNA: TGTGCCAGCAGCGGAGAACTACAGGGGGTCGCTGAAGCTTTCTTT
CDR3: CASSGELQGVAEAFF

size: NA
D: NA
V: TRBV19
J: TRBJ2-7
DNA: TGTGCCAGTAGCCAGAGCAGGGGTCGGTCCTACGAGCAGTACTTC
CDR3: CASSQSRGRSYEQYF

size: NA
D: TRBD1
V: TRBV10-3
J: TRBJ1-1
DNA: TGTGCCATCAGTGAGTCGGGCAGGGGGCAAGCTTTCTTT
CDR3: CAISESGRGQAFF

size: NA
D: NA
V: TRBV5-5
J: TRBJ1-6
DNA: TGTGCCAGCAGCTTGAGGATAGTGGGAGGTGCCGATAATTCACCCCTCCACTTT
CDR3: CASSLRIVGGADNSPLHF

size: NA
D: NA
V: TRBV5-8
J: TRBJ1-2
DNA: TGTGCCAGCACCGCTTTACAGGGAATCGGGGGCTACACCTTC
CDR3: CASTALQGIGGYTF

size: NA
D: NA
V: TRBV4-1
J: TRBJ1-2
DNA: TGCGCCAGCAGCCAAGTAAGTCAGGGATTTTATGGCTACACCTTC
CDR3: CASSQVSQGFYGYTF

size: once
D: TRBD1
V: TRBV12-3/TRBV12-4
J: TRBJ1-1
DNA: TGTGCCAGCAGGAATGCCGGGACAGCCTTCTTT
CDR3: CASRNAGTAFF

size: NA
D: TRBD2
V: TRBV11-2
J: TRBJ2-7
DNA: TGTGCCAGCAGCTACGGCCCGGGAGGGGACTACGAGCAGTACTTC
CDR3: CASSYGPGGDYEQYF

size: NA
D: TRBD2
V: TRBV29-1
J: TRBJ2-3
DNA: TGCAGCGTAACCGGGACTAGCGGGGTTAGCACAGATACGCAGTATTTT
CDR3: CSVTGTSGVSTDTQYF

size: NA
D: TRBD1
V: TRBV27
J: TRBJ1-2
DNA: TGTGCCAGCAGTAGGACAGGGGGCAATCACTATGGCTACACCTTC
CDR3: CASSRTGGNHYGYTF

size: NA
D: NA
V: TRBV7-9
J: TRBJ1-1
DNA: TGTGCCAGCAGCTTAGCCCAGGGGATGAACACTGAAGCTTTCTTT
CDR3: CASSLAQGMNTEAFF

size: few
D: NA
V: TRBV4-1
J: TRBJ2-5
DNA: TGCGCCAGCAGCCCCCAACGGTCGGGGGTGGGACAAGAGACCCAGTACTTC
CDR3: CASSPQRSGVGQETQYF

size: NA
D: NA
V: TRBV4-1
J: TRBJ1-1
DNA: TGCGCCAGCAGCCAAGAGGGGCACCAGAACACTGAAGCTTTCTTT
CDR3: CASSQEGHQNTEAFF

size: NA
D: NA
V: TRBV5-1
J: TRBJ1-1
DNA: TGCGCCAGCAGCTTCCCCGGGAGAACTGAAGCTTTCTTT
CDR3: CASSFPGRTEAFF

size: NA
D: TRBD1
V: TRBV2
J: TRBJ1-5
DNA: TGTGCCAGCAGGGGACAGGCAGATTATAGCAATCAGCCCCAGCATTTT
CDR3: CASRGQADYSNQPQHF

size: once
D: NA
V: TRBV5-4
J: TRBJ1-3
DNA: TGTGCCAGCAGCCAGGCGCTCTCTGGAAACACCATATATTTT
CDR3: CASSQALSGNTIYF

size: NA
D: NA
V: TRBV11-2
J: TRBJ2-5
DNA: TGTGCCAGCAGCTATAACGCGGACAGCAGGGGCGAGACCCAGTACTTC
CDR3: CASSYNADSRGETQYF

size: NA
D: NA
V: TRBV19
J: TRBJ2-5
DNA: TGTGCCAGTAGTACTGGGACAACCCAAGAGACCCAGTACTTC
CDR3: CASSTGTTQETQYF

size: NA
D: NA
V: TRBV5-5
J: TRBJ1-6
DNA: TGTGCCAGCAGCTTGGTCCCTGAGGTGAGGGTCTCACCCCTCCACTTT
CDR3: CASSLVPEVRVSPLHF

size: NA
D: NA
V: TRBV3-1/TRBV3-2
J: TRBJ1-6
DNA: TGTGCCAGCAGCCAAGAAGGGGTAGGGGGCTATAATTCACCCCTCCACTTT
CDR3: CASSQEGVGGYNSPLHF

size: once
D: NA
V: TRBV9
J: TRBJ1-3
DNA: TGTGCCAGCAGCGTAGAGGGGTCTGGAAACACCATATATTTT
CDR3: CASSVEGSGNTIYF

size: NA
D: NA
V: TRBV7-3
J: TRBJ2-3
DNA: TGTGCCAGCAGCTTAAGCCGCAGCGCCGATACGCAGTATTTT
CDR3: CASSLSRSADTQYF

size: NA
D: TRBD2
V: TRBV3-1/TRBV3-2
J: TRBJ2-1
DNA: TGTGCCAGCAGCCCAGTCTCTAGCGGGATCTCCTCCGCTGAGCAGTTCTTC
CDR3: CASSPVSSGISSAEQFF

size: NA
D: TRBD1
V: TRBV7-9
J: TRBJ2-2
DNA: TGTGCCAGCAGCAAACTCGGGACAGCACGAACCGGGGAGCTGTTTTTT
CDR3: CASSKLGTARTGELFF

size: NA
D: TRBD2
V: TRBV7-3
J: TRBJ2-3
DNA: TGTGCCAGCAGCCCCAGCGGGACTTACACAGATACGCAGTATTTT
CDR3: CASSPSGTYTDTQYF

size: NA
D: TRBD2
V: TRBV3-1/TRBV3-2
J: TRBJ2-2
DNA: TGTGCCAGCAGCCTTGGACTAGCGGGAGTGGCCACCGGGGAGCTGTTTTTT
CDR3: CASSLGLAGVATGELFF

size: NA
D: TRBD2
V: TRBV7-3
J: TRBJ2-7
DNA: TGTGCCAGCAGCTCCTCGGGAGGCCTCGAGCAGTACTTC
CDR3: CASSSSGGLEQYF

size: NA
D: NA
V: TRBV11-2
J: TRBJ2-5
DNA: TGTGCCAGCAGCTTAGTACTCCGGACAGAAGAGACCCAGTACTTC
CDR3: CASSLVLRTEETQYF

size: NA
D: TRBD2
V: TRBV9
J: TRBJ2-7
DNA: TGTGCCAGCAGCGAGGGAGCGGGGACCGGGGAGCAGTACTTC
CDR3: CASSEGAGTGEQYF

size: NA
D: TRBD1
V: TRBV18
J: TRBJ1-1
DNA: TGTGCCAGCTCACAAACAGGGGTCACTGAAGCTTTCTTT
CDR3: CASSQTGVTEAFF

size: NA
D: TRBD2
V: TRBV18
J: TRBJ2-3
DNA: TGTGCCAGCTCACCTTATTCTAGCGGGGTGCCGGGAGATACGCAGTATTTT
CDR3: CASSPYSSGVPGDTQYF

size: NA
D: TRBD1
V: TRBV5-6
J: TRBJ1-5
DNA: TGTGCCAGCAGCCCCGGGACAGAAAGCGATCAGCCCCAGCATTTT
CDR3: CASSPGTESDQPQHF

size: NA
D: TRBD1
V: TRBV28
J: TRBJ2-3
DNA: TGTGCCAGTGGGGGACAGTCAAATACGCAGTATTTT
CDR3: CASGGQSNTQYF

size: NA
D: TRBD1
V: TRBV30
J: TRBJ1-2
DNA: TGTGCCTGGAGTCTCGACAGGGGGGGTGGCTACACCTTC
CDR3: CAWSLDRGGGYTF

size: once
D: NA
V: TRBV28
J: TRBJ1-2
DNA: TGTGCCAGCAGCCCTAACAGACCCTATGGCTACACCTTC
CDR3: CASSPNRPYGYTF

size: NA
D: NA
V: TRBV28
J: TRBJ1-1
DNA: TGTGCCAGCAGTTTATGGCGATTGAACACTGAAGCTTTCTTT
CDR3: CASSLWRLNTEAFF

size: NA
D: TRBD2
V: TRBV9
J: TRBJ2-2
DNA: TGTGCCAGCAGCGTATATACCCTCGCCTCAAGCGGGGCCCCCGATACCGGGGAGCTGTTTTTT
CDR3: CASSVYTLASSGAPDTGELFF

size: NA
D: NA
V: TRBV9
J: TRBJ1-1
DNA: TGTGCCAGCAGCACACAACCCGACAGTGAAGCTTTCTTT
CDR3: CASSTQPDSEAFF

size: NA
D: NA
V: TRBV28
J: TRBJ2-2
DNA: TGTGCCAGCAGTTTAAACGTGGAGGTCACCGGGGAGCTGTTTTTT
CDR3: CASSLNVEVTGELFF

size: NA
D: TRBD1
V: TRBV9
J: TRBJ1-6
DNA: TGTGCCAGCAGCGGAGTGGACAGGCCGCCGGGGGAACCCCTCCACTTT
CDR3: CASSGVDRPPGEPLHF